The entry that follows covers one T cell receptor beta chain sequence. In germline, CDR1 is MNHEY, CDR2 SVGAGI. The V end lost 7 bases, the J end lost 6 bases, and 13 bases lay between the germline ends. CDR3 length: 13 amino acids. Per the study methods: Amplified reference gene primers provided the basis for estimating nucleated cell counts. The repertoire was sequenced with immunoSEQ multiplex PCR; TCRdb's copy has only in-frame clones and lacks some. The DNA gave D and trimming, while V, J and clone size come from that table. The data contain about 120,000 clones, around 87% of them seen just once; the ten biggest clones take up just under 30%. This sample is drawn from a study of blood T cell repertoires in COVID-19.

The sequenced sample consisted of peripheral blood. This sequence was found in a woman aged 70-85 years with acute or convalescent COVID-19. J is TRBJ2-1 and V is TRBV6-5; perhaps TRBD2 as D (6 bases). CDR3 sequence reads: CASMEGVINEQFF. In DNA, the CDR3 is TGTGCCAGCATGGAGGGAGTAATCAATGAGCAGTTCTTC.